The 27 T cell receptor beta chains below all came from one sample that was sequenced in a study of blood T cell repertoires in COVID-19. Measured with immunoSEQ multiplex PCR; TCRdb has only the in-frame clones, and not every one. The sample lists more than 150,000 clones; about four fifths were seen once. Specimen: peripheral blood. The source is a woman of 80 years or more with COVID-19, enrolled during active disease.

The chain carries TRBV27 and TRBJ2-1; the match to TRBD2 covers 7 bases. The germline V gene has CDR1 MNHEY and CDR2 SMNVEV (reference sequence). The CDR3 extends over 15 amino acids. After removal of 1 base from V and 5 bases from J, the junction contained 5 bases not matched to a gene. The CDR3 region has the DNA TGTGCCAGCAGTTTATTGGCGGGAGTTAACAATGAGCAGTTCTTC. This translates into CASSLLAGVNNEQFF.

The sample holds a few counts of this clone. The chain uses TRBV5-1 and TRBJ2-6, with 10 bases matching TRBD1. V shed 4 bases and J 0 bases; nucleotides not matched to a gene: 10. CDR1 is SGHRS and CDR2 is YFSETQ in the germline V gene. This CDR3 is built from 19 residues. The CDR3 here is CASSQRRDRGLSGANVLTF. In nucleotides, the CDR3 is TGCGCCAGCAGCCAACGCAGAGACAGGGGGCTCTCTGGGGCCAACGTCCTGACTTTC.

The gene calls are TRBV5-4 and TRBJ2-3; D is possibly TRBD1 (5 bases). The CDR3 sequence is 14 residues long. V was trimmed by 1 base and J by 5 bases, leaving 11 bases between them. The germline V gene has CDR1 SGHNT and CDR2 YYREEE (reference sequence). The CDR3 DNA sequence: TGTGCCAGCAGCTTGCGGCAGGGCGGAGATACGCAGTATTTT. It codes for CASSLRQGGDTQYF.

This rearrangement joins TRBV28 to TRBJ2-7; 10 bases align to TRBD1. Germline trimming cut 3 bases from V and 1 base from J; bases unmatched to any gene: 3. The CDR3 totals 15 residues. Germline values: CDR1 MDHEN, CDR2 SYDVKM. CDR3 nucleotides: TGTGCCAGCAGTTTTGAGGGACAGGGGTCCTACGAGCAGTACTTC. The encoded protein is CASSFEGQGSYEQYF.

The V call is TRBV6-5, the J call TRBJ2-5; 8 bases match TRBD1. Germline V gene sequence: CDR1 MNHEY, CDR2 SVGAGI. The CDR3 length is 14 residues. The V segment lost 7 bases and the J segment 5 bases; nucleotides outside the gene matches: 9. The CDR3 nucleotides read TGTGCCAGCACCGGCAGGGGGCGCGTCGAGACCCAGTACTTC. This translates into CASTGRGRVETQYF.

The gene calls are TRBV5-8 and TRBJ1-1; D ambiguous. The germline V and J ends were trimmed by 0 bases and 5 bases, with 8 bases remaining between them. The CDR3 sequence is 13 residues long. The germline V gene encodes CDR1 SGHTS and CDR2 YDEGEE. The CDR3 protein is CASSLERGTEAFF. The CDR3 nucleotides are TGTGCCAGCAGCTTGGAACGGGGTACTGAAGCTTTCTTT.

The J gene is TRBJ2-7, the V gene TRBV5-1; no clear D gene. V was pared by 4 bases and J by 2 bases, with 10 bases between. CDR1 is SGHRS and CDR2 is YFSETQ in the germline V gene. There are 13 residues in the CDR3. The DNA for the CDR3 is TGCGCCAGCAGCCCGCCTCAGACCTACGAGCAGTACTTC. Protein sequence: CASSPPQTYEQYF.

This chain's CDR3 is CASSFTLNTEAFF. The CDR3, as DNA: TGTGCCAGTAGCTTCACATTGAACACTGAAGCTTTCTTT. This rearrangement joins TRBV19 to TRBJ1-1; no reliable D call. V was cut by 6 bases and J by 0 bases, with 8 bases left in between. Germline values: CDR1 LNHDA, CDR2 SQIVND (reference sequence). There are 13 residues in the CDR3.

The V and J genes are TRBV5-1 and TRBJ2-5; 9 nucleotides line up with TRBD1. The CDR3 sequence is 16 residues long. Looked up from germline, CDR1 is SGHRS and CDR2 is YFSETQ. J lost 4 bases, V lost 4 bases, and 11 bases had no gene match. The CDR3 reads CASSESPPGQGETQYF. The CDR3 DNA sequence: TGCGCCAGCAGCGAGAGTCCTCCGGGACAGGGAGAGACCCAGTACTTC. Full variable domain (missing parts from reference TRBV5-1 and TRBJ2-5): KAGVTQTPRYLIKTRGQQVTLSCSPISGHRSVSWYQQTPGQGLQFLFEYFSETQRNKGNFPGRFSGRQFSNSRSEMNVSTLELGDSALYLCASSESPPGQGETQYFGPGTRLLVL.

The chain links TRBV9 to TRBJ1-1; D is undetermined. The CDR3 is made up of 15 amino acids. Trimming removed 0 bases from V and 1 base from J, with 10 bases in between. Looked up from germline, CDR1 is SGDLS and CDR2 is YYNGEE. Here the CDR3 DNA reads TGTGCCAGCAGCGTAGGAGCATTCCGGAACACTGAAGCTTTCTTT. Amino acid sequence: CASSVGAFRNTEAFF.

The J gene is TRBJ1-3, the V gene TRBV4-1; TRBD1 agrees at 11 bases. The CDR3 is made up of 16 amino acids. The germline V gene has CDR1 MGHRA and CDR2 YSYEKL. With 4 bases clipped from V and 2 bases from J, the junction kept 4 bases outside the gene matches. The CDR3 DNA is TGCGCCAGCAGCCTTGGACAGGGGGCTACTGGAAACACCATATATTTT. It specifies CASSLGQGATGNTIYF.

The chain employs TRBV10-3 and TRBJ1-4; TRBD1 aligns across 9 bases. The CDR3 runs to 17 residues. Unmatched junction bases numbered 9, after V lost 0 bases and J lost 7 bases. The germline gives CDR1 ENHRY, CDR2 SYGVKD. The DNA for the CDR3 is TGTGCCATCAGTGAGTCCAGTCTAGGACAGGGGAGTGAAAAACTGTTTTTT. As protein: CAISESSLGQGSEKLFF.

The rearrangement joins TRBV6-2 or TRBV6-3 to TRBJ2-1; 8 bases are a match to TRBD2. This CDR3 is built from 15 residues. The germline V gene encodes CDR1 MNHEY and CDR2 SVGEGT. The V and J ends lost 2 bases and 4 bases, in that order; junction bases with no gene match: 4. CDR3 DNA sequence: TGTGCCAGCAGTTACGCGGGGGGACGGTACAATGAGCAGTTCTTC. It yields the protein CASSYAGGRYNEQFF.

This clone was recorded only once. This chain uses TRBV4-1 with TRBJ2-1, with 10 bases identical to TRBD2. CDR1 is MGHRA and CDR2 is YSYEKL in the germline V gene. J lost 7 bases, V lost 0 bases, and 12 bases had no gene match. The CDR3 is 18 residues long. The CDR3: CASSQDGLAGDTWNEQFF. CDR3 nucleotides: TGCGCCAGCAGCCAAGATGGCCTAGCGGGAGATACTTGGAATGAGCAGTTCTTC.

The genes are TRBV5-6 and TRBJ2-7, with 8 nucleotides matching TRBD1. Germline CDR1 and CDR2: SGHDT and YYEEEE. V lost 4 bases to trimming and J lost 11 bases; unmatched junction nucleotides: 11. CDR3 length equals 13 residues. CDR3 nucleotides: TGTGCCAGCAGCAGGGACAGGAGGGTTAGCGAGTACTTC. This codes for CASSRDRRVSEYF.

The CDR3 DNA sequence: TGTGCCAGCAGCGTTACAGGGGGCAGTGAAGCTTTCTTT. This gives the protein CASSVTGGSEAFF. This chain joins TRBV9 and TRBJ1-1; TRBD1 aligns across 9 bases. Germline assignment: CDR1 SGDLS and CDR2 YYNGEE. V shed 2 bases, J shed 7 bases, and the junction held 3 bases outside the gene matches. The CDR3 covers 13 residues. Full variable domain (remainder filled in from reference TRBV9 and TRBJ1-1): DSGVTQTPKHLITATGQRVTLRCSPRSGDLSVYWYQQSLDQGLQFLIQYYNGEERAKGNILERFSAQQFPDLHSELNLSSLELGDSALYFCASSVTGGSEAFFGQGTRLTVV.

The J gene is TRBJ2-5, the V gene TRBV25-1; 10 bases fit TRBD2. The trim removed 7 bases at V and 3 bases at J, leaving 11 bases unmatched. The length of the CDR3 is 16 residues. CDR1 is MGHDK and CDR2 is SYGVNS in the germline V gene. The CDR3 sequence is CASMKSGGASEETQYF. For the CDR3, the DNA is TGTGCCAGCATGAAAAGCGGGGGGGCGTCAGAAGAGACCCAGTACTTC.

The chain links TRBV27 to TRBJ2-1, with TRBD1 matching 12 bases. Germline trimming cut 6 bases from V and 9 bases from J; bases unmatched to any gene: 9. Germline lookup yields CDR1 MNHEY and CDR2 SMNVEV (reference sequence). There are 15 residues in the CDR3. CDR3 nucleotides: TGTGCCAGCAGCCCCCAGGGACAGGGGGCCTCTGAGCAGTTCTTC. Translating it yields CASSPQGQGASEQFF.

The genes are TRBV29-1 and TRBJ1-2, with TRBD1 as a possible D gene (6 bases). The CDR3 loop spans 13 amino acids. Trimming shortened V by 8 bases and J by 7 bases, and 20 bases separated the two germline ends. The germline gives CDR1 SQVTM, CDR2 ANQGSEA. The CDR3, as DNA: TGCAGCATCCTGGACAGCGGAGACGTTGGCTACACCTTC. This codes for CSILDSGDVGYTF.

This chain connects TRBV7-9 to TRBJ1-6, with D perhaps matching TRBD1 (6 bases). This CDR3 is 13 amino acids long. Trimming left V 1 base short and J 12 bases short, with 10 bases between. CDR1 is SEHNR, CDR2 FQNEAQ, per germline (reference sequence). CDR3: CASSLDWGRPLHF. CDR3 bases: TGTGCCAGCAGCTTAGATTGGGGGCGACCCCTCCACTTT.

This clone showed up just a few times. The chain employs TRBV4-1 and TRBJ1-3; a weak D match, TRBD1 (5 bases). The CDR3 spans 15 residues. Germline CDR1 reads MGHRA; CDR2 reads YSYEKL. V lost 3 bases to trimming and J lost 7 bases, with 16 bases between them. DNA for the CDR3: TGCGCCAGCAGCCAGGCCGGGACGGCGGGGAACACCATATATTTT. Its protein product is CASSQAGTAGNTIYF.

The rearrangement joins TRBV28 to TRBJ1-1, with D perhaps TRBD1 (5 bases). Germline lookup yields CDR1 MDHEN and CDR2 SYDVKM. This CDR3 is built from 17 residues. V lost 3 bases to trimming and J lost 2 bases, with 19 bases between them. The CDR3 sequence is CASSFVTSHGGNTEAFF. The DNA of the CDR3 is TGTGCCAGCAGTTTTGTGACAAGTCACGGGGGAAACACTGAAGCTTTCTTT.

The V gene is TRBV5-1, the J gene TRBJ2-5; D unclear. V dropped 2 bases and J dropped 5 bases, with 10 bases sitting between them. CDR1 and CDR2 from the germline V gene are SGHRS and YFSETQ. There are 13 residues in the CDR3. The CDR3 sequence is CASSFPEWETQYF. CDR3 nucleotide sequence: TGCGCCAGCAGCTTCCCGGAGTGGGAGACCCAGTACTTC.

The V gene is TRBV29-1, the J gene TRBJ1-1; D unresolved. Germline CDR1 reads SQVTM; CDR2 reads ANQGSEA. Trimming cost V 4 bases and J 6 bases, with 12 bases left between them. This CDR3 is built from 12 residues. CDR3 residues: CSVAEDGPEAFF. The CDR3 coding sequence is TGCAGCGTTGCGGAGGACGGTCCTGAAGCTTTCTTT.

The CDR3 sequence: CASSVVGSGGTGELFF. The CDR3, as DNA: TGTGCCAGCAGCGTAGTGGGTAGCGGGGGTACCGGGGAGCTGTTTTTT. The V gene is TRBV9, the J gene TRBJ2-2; 9 positions match TRBD2. The trim removed 0 bases at V and 5 bases at J, leaving 5 bases unmatched. From germline, CDR1 is SGDLS and CDR2 YYNGEE. The CDR3 runs to 16 residues.

The gene calls are TRBV4-1 and TRBJ1-6; TRBD1 matches at 7 bases. Germline CDR1 and CDR2: MGHRA and YSYEKL. V trimming: 4 bases; J trimming: 10 bases; junction bases outside the gene matches: 13. CDR3 size: 16 residues. The CDR3 spells CASSLPDRVESSPLHF. The CDR3 DNA is TGCGCCAGCAGCCTGCCTGACAGGGTCGAGTCCTCACCCCTCCACTTT.

This chain joins TRBV14 and TRBJ1-1, with D tentatively TRBD1 (5 bases). The CDR3 is made up of 15 amino acids. Per germline, CDR1 SGHDN and CDR2 FVKESK. V lost 3 bases, J lost 3 bases, and 14 bases lay in between. CDR3 residues: CASSQPQGGDTEAFF. The CDR3 bases are TGTGCCAGCAGCCAGCCCCAGGGTGGAGACACTGAAGCTTTCTTT.